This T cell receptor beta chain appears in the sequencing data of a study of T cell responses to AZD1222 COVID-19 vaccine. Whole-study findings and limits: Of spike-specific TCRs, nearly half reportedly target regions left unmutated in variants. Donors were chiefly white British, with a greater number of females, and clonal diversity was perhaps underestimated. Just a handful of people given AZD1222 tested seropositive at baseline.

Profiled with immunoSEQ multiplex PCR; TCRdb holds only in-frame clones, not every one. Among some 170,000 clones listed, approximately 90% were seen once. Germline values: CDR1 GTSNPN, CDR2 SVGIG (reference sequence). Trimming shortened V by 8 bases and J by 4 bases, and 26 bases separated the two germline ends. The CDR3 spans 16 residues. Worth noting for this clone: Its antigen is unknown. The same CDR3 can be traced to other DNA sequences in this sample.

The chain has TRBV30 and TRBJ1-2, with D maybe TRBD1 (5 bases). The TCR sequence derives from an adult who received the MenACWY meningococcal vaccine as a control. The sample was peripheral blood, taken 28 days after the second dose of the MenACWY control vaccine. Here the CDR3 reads CASPGRGRASFYGYTF. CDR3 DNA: TGTGCCAGCCCTGGTAGGGGCCGCGCAAGCTTCTATGGCTACACCTTC.